A single T cell receptor (beta chain) is shown here with its context. What antigen it recognizes has not been identified. Within one base of it there is no much larger clone, and no base qualities were kept. This sample stems from a study of cytomegalovirus exposure and HLA in healthy donors (dated by TCRdb to 2017 to 2019). About the investigation overall: According to an earlier analysis of 587 of the donors, about 179 million T cells yielded over 90 million unique TCR beta sequences and less than 300 Gb of sequence data. The aim of the study was to test whether cataloging public T cell receptors could identify signatures of past pathogen exposure. Donor age, sex, ethnicity and CMV serostatus were compiled alongside the repertoire data. The study combined high-throughput TCR immunosequencing, statistical association of individual TCRs with disease status, and machine learning to predict cytomegalovirus infection status. The genetic ancestry cluster associated with self-reported Caucasian donors included over 80% of the approximately 400 genotyped donors. Using immunosequencing, the study profiled T cell repertoires from 550 to 750 subjects and related those repertoires to cytomegalovirus serostatus. Because of strong linkage in the cohort, five DR-DQ haplotypes were treated as single units for association and clustering. A later genetic analysis used genome-wide SNP genotypes for 398 of the 666 donors, treating that subset as a discovery cohort. Along with the approximately 650-subject first cohort, a separate validation cohort of roughly 110 different subjects was used. Rather than drawing on any new phenotypic data, the later analysis identified candidate immune exposures from TCR beta sequences and the way those sequences occurred across donors. Across 300 to 400 genotyped donors of the cohort, an average of roughly 250,000 unique TCR beta nucleotide sequences per donor were sequenced, and approximately 17% of those sequences were non-productive. A later analysis re-examined previously published TCR beta repertoires from 500 to 700 donors and added high-resolution HLA genotyping to investigate patterns of TCR occurrence. The number of donors typed differed by locus, with about 629-630 for A, B, C, DRB1 and DQB1, 522 for DQA1, 606 for DPA1, and around 430 for DPB1. An early release covering over 500 HLA-typed donors comprised roughly 300 gigabases of sequencing data and 85 million or so unique TCR sequences. Both class I and class II loci were covered by HLA typing, at four-digit resolution. An earlier analysis of some 500 of the donors applied high-throughput TCR beta sequencing to assess whether each TCR beta V gene segment acted as functional or pseudogenic. Every repertoire in the discovery cohort had been generated on one and the same sequencing platform.

CDR1 and CDR2, per the germline V gene, are MNHNS and SASEGT. Counted from cysteine to phenylalanine, this CDR3 has 15 amino acids. The entry retains the CDR3 DNA only, 45 bases that are in frame from base 1. V loses 11 bases at its end and J loses 8 bases; junction bases beyond the gene matches: 11. The cohort was made up of about 610 healthy bone marrow donors. All cohort members were sampled while nominally healthy, although unrecorded immune exposures were likely present. CMV serostatus was recorded as positive for 250 to 300 and negative for about 50% of the roughly 700 cohort members, whereas no CMV serostatus was recorded for the donor in question. A peripheral blood sample was collected from each donor, and TCR beta sequencing was performed on peripheral blood mononuclear cells. The Qiagen DNeasy Blood Extraction Kit was used to extract genomic DNA from the blood cell samples. The investigation overall reported the following: A later analysis reported that several top co-occurrence clusters appeared linked to parvovirus B19, influenza, CMV and Epstein-Barr virus. According to a later analysis, TCR association rates differed among HLA loci, with DRB1 alleles showing the most associated TCRs and HLA-C alleles showing the fewest. A later analysis found that most CMV-associated TCR beta chains appeared HLA-restricted, with HLA associations seemingly driven largely by CMV exposure. The 87-base-pair reads could not distinguish some IMGT-functional V segments, including TRBV6-2 and TRBV6-3, so those segments were excluded. Linkage disequilibrium might explain the correlated functional status among segregating V segments, but an unknown experimental factor could not be ruled out. Compared with the 666-donor mean, donors in an Asian-associated ancestry cluster had fewer N-insertions in productive TCRs, according to a later genetic analysis. In vitro tests confirmed that a few of the cytomegalovirus-associated TCR beta chains recognize cytomegalovirus antigens. Roughly uniform sequencing depth across donors was assumed in presence/absence analyses, although this assumption may not hold. In a later analysis, HLA-associated TCR beta chains showed more clonal expansion and lower generation probabilities than non-associated chains that were equally common. The authors suggested that the approach could potentially be generalized to other disease states and immunological phenotypes. The classifier was reported to diagnose cytomegalovirus status with high specificity and sensitivity in both the original cohort and the validation cohort. Across donors, most TCR sequences were observed very rarely, whereas some public TCRs were present in many individuals. A further reported finding was that TCR beta sequences accurately predicted the HLA-A and HLA-B alleles for most subjects in the first cohort. An earlier analysis of approximately 570 of the donors showed that most TCR beta V segments appeared in productive rearrangements either about 87% or about 30% of the time, which broadly matched IMGT annotations. In a later genetic analysis, a missense DCLRE1C variant was associated with V-gene and J-gene trimming of TCR beta chains, and the association was replicated in an independent cohort. Because some donors lacked HLA typing at each locus, the association tests relied only on the typed subset. The study listed 170 or so TCR beta chains as associated with cytomegalovirus. When HLA alleles, especially DR and DQ, strongly co-occurred, attributing TCR associations to individual alleles was difficult. A cluster of highly shared sequence variants was judged likely to represent a technical artifact of the sequencing pipeline. At a false discovery rate of 0.05, a later analysis linked under 20,000 TCR beta sequences to specific HLA alleles. In this cohort, only TCR beta chains were sequenced, and detectable features were limited by the absence of alpha or paired-chain data. For the cohort, immune exposure information was limited to CMV serostatus. Some 16 rarely observed V segments, including chromosome 9 orphons, were excluded from the earlier analysis of approximately 500 of the donors because counts were too low.

Libraries were made using the immunoSEQ multiplex PCR assay. For the multiplex PCR, a mixture combining 60 forward primers for TCR Vbeta segments and 13 reverse primers for TCR Jbeta segments was used. A multiplex PCR assay on genomic DNA amplified the CDR3 region of rearranged TCR beta genes. The Illumina HiSeq System was used to sequence the amplified TCR beta libraries as 87-base-pair reads. The paper's processing steps were these. A later analysis counted 75 million to 100 million unique TCR beta chains across the 650 to 800 repertoires, and some 12 million of these chains were shared by at least two donors. Raw reads were error-corrected and collapsed into unique sequences with a nearest-neighbor algorithm that merged closely related sequences to remove PCR and sequencing errors. To assign V, D and J gene segments, CDR3 sequences were aligned to IMGT reference sequences. For a sequence to be retained, at least a six-nucleotide match to both a V gene segment and a J gene segment was required. Rearrangements were classified as productive when the CDR3 lacked stop codons and remained in frame with V and J, and all other rearrangements were classified as non-productive. CDR3 was defined according to IMGT convention as the region running from the second conserved V-encoded cysteine to the conserved J-encoded phenylalanine. The earlier analysis of 587 of the donors excluded any sequence lacking an unambiguous match to a single V gene segment. An earlier analysis of approximately 590 of the donors classified V segments as functional when productive rearrangements were above 56.7% and as segregating when the standard deviation between donors was above 5%. A statistical classification framework was built for diagnosing cytomegalovirus status from the catalog of TCR beta chain sequences. In a later analysis, TCR nucleotide sequences were compared against IMGT/GENE-DB human TR gene sequences so that V and J genes could be assigned. In a later analysis, CDR3 sequences and most-parsimonious VDJ recombination scenarios were assigned using the TCRdist pipeline. A later analysis defined each TCR beta chain by its CDR3 amino acid sequence plus V-gene family, and excluded reads lacking a unique V-gene family. In a later analysis, several hundred highly shared, low-generation-probability nucleotide sequences were removed to address suspected cross-contamination and a sequencing artifact. For each public chain, a later analysis derived a clonal expansion index from normalized ranks of inferred template counts within each repertoire. A later analysis computed generation probabilities with a VDJ recombination model fitted to out-of-frame rearrangements, and checked the results against IGoR. In a later analysis, TCR-TCR, TCR-HLA and TCR-CMV co-occurrence was scored with hypergeometric tests, and a repertoire-size bias correction was applied to TCR pairs. False discovery rates were estimated in a later analysis by permuting HLA or CMV assignments 20 times. In a later analysis, co-occurring TCRs were grouped using DBSCAN, and TCRdist sequence similarity was added for clustering within HLA-allele-positive subsets. For co-occurrence clustering, repertoires with fewer than 30,000 or more than 120,000 public chains were excluded, along with several repertoires with anomalous nucleotide sharing. TCRdb limited this immuneACCESS table to in-frame rearrangements with V and J called. A share of clones is missing; checked studies link under half to unresolved V genes, and the rest is unexplained. The V and J calls and clone size are taken from that table; D and trimming were inferred from the DNA. This sample holds over 100,000 clones; nearly 65% were observed only once. The ten largest clones add up to more than 4.5% of the sample.

This receptor was identified in a human donor in good health. The rearranged chain carries TRBV6-1 and TRBJ2-5, and TRBD2 matches 16 of the central bases. The sample was PBMCs. The bases are TGTGCCGGGTCCGGGGGACTAGCGGGAGGGCCCACCCAGTACTTC. It translates to CAGSGGLAGGPTQYF.